Listed here are 15 T cell receptor beta chains from one sample, sequenced in a study of memory CD4+ T cells and cytomegalovirus serostatus. Sequencing used immunoSEQ multiplex PCR; TCRdb keeps in-frame clones, though not all of them. The sample holds roughly 64,000 clones, roughly three quarters seen once. Single viable CD3+CD4+CD8-CD45RO+ cells were sorted as the memory CD4+ T cells. Source material: memory CD4+ T cells from blood. These receptor sequences come from an adult in good health and CMV-seronegative.

V is TRBV5-1 and J is TRBJ2-1; TRBD2 aligns across 10 bases. Germline V lookup: CDR1 SGHRS, CDR2 YFSETQ. The ends lost 6 bases at V and 4 bases at J; junction bases unmatched: 4. The CDR3 consists of 14 residues. CDR3 amino acids: CASNGLAAYNEQFF. The CDR3 DNA is TGCGCCAGCAACGGACTAGCGGCGTACAATGAGCAGTTCTTC.

The chain combines TRBV4-1 with TRBJ2-2; TRBD2 might be the D (6 bases). Between the trimmed V and J ends, which lost 2 bases and 2 bases, there was a span of 15 bases. Germline V gene lookup returns CDR1 MGHRA and CDR2 YSYEKL. This CDR3 is built from 17 residues. The CDR3 bases are TGCGCCAGCAGCCAAATTGGGACTGGCAGAAACACCGGGGAGCTGTTTTTT. It translates to CASSQIGTGRNTGELFF.

This rearrangement joins TRBV2 to TRBJ1-4; the match to TRBD1 covers 10 bases. The length of the CDR3 is 14 residues. J gave up 7 bases and V 6 bases, and 5 bases lay outside the gene matches. The V gene's germline CDR1 is SNHLY and CDR2 FYNNEI. The CDR3: CASRAGTGVEKLFF. The CDR3 nucleotides are TGTGCCAGCAGGGCCGGGACAGGGGTTGAAAAACTGTTTTTT.

The chain couples TRBV6-6 to TRBJ1-3; 8 bases fit TRBD1. The CDR3 is 16 amino acids. V lost 6 bases, J lost 3 bases, and 10 bases stayed unmatched. From germline, CDR1 is MNHNY and CDR2 SVGAGI (reference sequence). CDR3 region: CASRGGQGALGNTIYF. CDR3 DNA sequence: TGTGCCAGCAGGGGGGGGCAGGGGGCGCTTGGAAACACCATATATTTT.

This clone showed up just a few times. This sequence joins TRBV6-6 and TRBJ2-1; 10 nucleotides match TRBD2. With V trimmed by 0 bases and J by 5 bases, 1 base remained unmatched. CDR1 is MNHNY, CDR2 SVGAGI, per germline (reference sequence). The CDR3 sequence is 15 residues long. CDR3 in amino acids: CASSYSLAGDNEQFF. The CDR3 region has the DNA TGTGCCAGCAGTTACTCCCTAGCGGGGGACAATGAGCAGTTCTTC.

The chain combines TRBV10-1 with TRBJ2-7; 11 bases are shared with TRBD1. J was trimmed by 2 bases and V by 4 bases; bases with no gene match: 7. From germline, CDR1 is WNHNN and CDR2 SYGVQD (reference sequence). This CDR3 has 16 residues. The CDR3 region has the DNA TGCGCCAGCAGTGCGGGGACAGGGGGGCGTCCCTACGAGCAGTACTTC. Protein product: CASSAGTGGRPYEQYF.

The J gene is TRBJ2-7, the V gene TRBV4-2, with TRBD1 matching 7 bases. V shed 1 base, J shed 0 bases, and the junction held 3 bases outside the gene matches. This CDR3 is 15 amino acids long. Per germline, CDR1 LGHNA and CDR2 YNFKEQ. Here the CDR3 DNA reads TGTGCCAGCAGCCAAGGACAGGGAATCTCCTACGAGCAGTACTTC. Protein: CASSQGQGISYEQYF.

The chain uses TRBV5-4 and TRBJ2-1; D perhaps matches TRBD2 (5 bases). Germline-derived CDR1 and CDR2 are SGHNT and YYREEE (reference sequence). V was shortened by 1 base and J by 0 bases, with 8 bases between the two germline ends. CDR3 length: 15 amino acids. CDR3 DNA: TGTGCCAGCAGCTTGAACGGGGTCTCCTACAATGAGCAGTTCTTC. As protein: CASSLNGVSYNEQFF.

This clone turned up a few times. Different DNA sequences within this sample yield the same CDR3. The J gene is TRBJ1-2, the V gene TRBV5-1; D ambiguous. Trimming removed 0 bases at V and 2 bases at J, with 2 bases between. CDR3 length: 12 amino acids. Germline V gene sequence: CDR1 SGHRS, CDR2 YFSETQ. CDR3 protein: CASSLDNYGYTF. Here the CDR3 DNA reads TGCGCCAGCAGCTTGGACAACTATGGCTACACCTTC.

The J gene is TRBJ1-5, the V gene TRBV5-3, with TRBD1 matching 10 bases. TRBV5-3 is an open reading frame, and its role is uncertain. The J segment lost 4 bases and the V segment lost 6 bases, leaving 10 bases of the junction unmatched. The CDR3 spans 16 residues. The CDR3 DNA sequence: TGTGCCAGAACCGGACAGGGGGGCACAGGAAATCAGCCCCAGCATTTT. It is translated as CARTGQGGTGNQPQHF.

The chain uses TRBV7-2 and TRBJ2-2; D may be TRBD2 (6 bases). This CDR3 spans 13 amino acids. V was shortened by 6 bases and J by 6 bases, with 11 bases between the two germline ends. The germline V gene encodes CDR1 SGHTA and CDR2 FQGNSA. DNA of the CDR3: TGTGCCAGCAGTTCTCTAGCGTCCGGGGAGCTGTTTTTT. Translated, it gives CASSSLASGELFF.

The chain carries TRBV5-4 and TRBJ1-5; no firm D call. The ends were cut back, 0 bases at V and 3 bases at J, with 4 bases in the middle. The CDR3 is 13 amino acids. Germline V gene data show CDR1 as SGHNT and CDR2 as YYREEE (reference sequence). The CDR3 DNA sequence: TGTGCCAGCAGCTTGGGTTTCAATCAGCCCCAGCATTTT. Protein sequence: CASSLGFNQPQHF. Combining the CDR3 with reference TRBV5-4 and TRBJ1-5 gives the whole variable domain ETGVTQSPTHLIKTRGQQVTLRCSSQSGHNTVSWYQQALGQGPQFIFQYYREEENGRGNFPPRFSGLQFPNYSSELNVNALELDDSALYLCASSLGFNQPQHFGDGTRLSIL.

The count of this clone is one. The chain couples TRBV7-2 to TRBJ2-3; 12 bases are a match to TRBD2. The CDR3 runs to 17 residues. Trimming took 4 bases from V and 3 from J; bases not matched to a gene: 8. From germline, CDR1 is SGHTA and CDR2 FQGNSA. CDR3 sequence reads: CASSSRLAGDRTDTQYF. DNA for the CDR3: TGTGCCAGCAGCTCAAGACTAGCGGGAGATAGAACAGATACGCAGTATTTT.

This chain links TRBV10-3 with TRBJ2-2; 7 bases are shared with TRBD2. The germline V gene encodes CDR1 ENHRY and CDR2 SYGVKD. The length of the CDR3 is 15 residues. Trimming took 4 bases from V and 5 from J; bases not matched to a gene: 7. The CDR3 reads CAISGVLRETGELFF. CDR3 DNA: TGTGCCATCAGTGGGGTTTTGCGGGAGACCGGGGAGCTGTTTTTT.

The V and J genes are TRBV6-5 and TRBJ1-1; perhaps TRBD1 as D (5 bases). Germline V gene lookup returns CDR1 MNHEY and CDR2 SVGAGI. V dropped 2 bases and J dropped 3 bases, with 7 bases sitting between them. CDR3 length equals 13 residues. This CDR3 is CASSYRDDTEAFF. CDR3 in DNA: TGTGCCAGCAGTTACAGGGACGACACTGAAGCTTTCTTT.